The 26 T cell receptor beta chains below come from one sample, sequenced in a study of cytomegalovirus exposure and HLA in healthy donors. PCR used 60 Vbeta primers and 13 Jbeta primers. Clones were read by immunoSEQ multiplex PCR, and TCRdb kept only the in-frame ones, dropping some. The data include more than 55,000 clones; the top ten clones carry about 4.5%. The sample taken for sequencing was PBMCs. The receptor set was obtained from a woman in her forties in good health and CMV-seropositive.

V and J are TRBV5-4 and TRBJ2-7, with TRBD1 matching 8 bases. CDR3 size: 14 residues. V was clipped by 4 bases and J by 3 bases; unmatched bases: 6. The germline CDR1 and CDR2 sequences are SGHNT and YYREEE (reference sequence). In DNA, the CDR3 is TGTGCCAGCAGCCCGGGTACAGGGGGCTACGAGCAGTACTTC. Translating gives CASSPGTGGYEQYF. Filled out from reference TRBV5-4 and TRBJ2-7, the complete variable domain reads ETGVTQSPTHLIKTRGQQVTLRCSSQSGHNTVSWYQQALGQGPQFIFQYYREEENGRGNFPPRFSGLQFPNYSSELNVNALELDDSALYLCASSPGTGGYEQYFGPGTRLTVT.

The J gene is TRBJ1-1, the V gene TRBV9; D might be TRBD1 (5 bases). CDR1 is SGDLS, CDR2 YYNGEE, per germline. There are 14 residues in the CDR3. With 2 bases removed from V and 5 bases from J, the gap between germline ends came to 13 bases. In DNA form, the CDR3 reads TGTGCCAGCAGCGTCATGGGGGAGGGGACTGAAGCTTTCTTT. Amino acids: CASSVMGEGTEAFF.

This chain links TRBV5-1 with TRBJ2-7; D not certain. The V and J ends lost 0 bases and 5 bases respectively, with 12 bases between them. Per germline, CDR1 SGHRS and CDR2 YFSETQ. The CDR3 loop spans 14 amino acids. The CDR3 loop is CASSLEYSWDEQYF. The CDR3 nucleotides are TGCGCCAGCAGCTTGGAATACAGTTGGGACGAGCAGTACTTC.

The CDR3 here is CASSEGAGRGEQYF. CDR3 coding DNA: TGTGCCAGCAGTGAAGGGGCAGGGAGGGGAGAGCAGTACTTC. The chain couples TRBV2 to TRBJ2-7; 7 bases match TRBD2. Unmatched junction bases numbered 7, after V lost 1 base and J lost 7 bases. The CDR3 spans 14 residues. Germline CDR1 and CDR2: SNHLY and FYNNEI.

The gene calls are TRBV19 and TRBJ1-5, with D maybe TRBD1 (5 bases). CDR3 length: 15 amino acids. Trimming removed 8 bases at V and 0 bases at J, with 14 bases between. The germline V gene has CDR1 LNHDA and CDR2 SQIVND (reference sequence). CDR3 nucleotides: TGTGCCAGTCTCGGAGTGCAGGGTAGCAATCAGCCCCAGCATTTT. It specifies CASLGVQGSNQPQHF. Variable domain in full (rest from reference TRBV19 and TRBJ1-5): DGGITQSPKYLFRKEGQNVTLSCEQNLNHDAMYWYRQDPGQGLRLIYYSQIVNDFQKGDIAEGYSVSREKKESFPLTVTSAQKNPTAFYLCASLGVQGSNQPQHFGDGTRLSIL.

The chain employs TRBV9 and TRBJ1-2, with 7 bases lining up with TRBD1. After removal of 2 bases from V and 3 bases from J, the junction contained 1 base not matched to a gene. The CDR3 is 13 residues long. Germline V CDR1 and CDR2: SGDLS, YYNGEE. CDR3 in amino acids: CASSVTGDYGYTF. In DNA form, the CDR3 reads TGTGCCAGCAGCGTTACAGGGGACTATGGCTACACCTTC.

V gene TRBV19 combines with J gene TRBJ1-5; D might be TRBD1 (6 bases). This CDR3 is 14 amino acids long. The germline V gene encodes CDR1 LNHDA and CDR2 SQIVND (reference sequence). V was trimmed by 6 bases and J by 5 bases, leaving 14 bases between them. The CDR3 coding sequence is TGTGCCAGTAGCCCCGGGACACCCTATCAGCCCCAGCATTTT. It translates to CASSPGTPYQPQHF.

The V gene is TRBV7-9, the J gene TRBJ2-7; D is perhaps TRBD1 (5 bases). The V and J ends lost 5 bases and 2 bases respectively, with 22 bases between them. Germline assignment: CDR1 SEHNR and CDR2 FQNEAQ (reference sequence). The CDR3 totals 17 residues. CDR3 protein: CASSPRVGGSRAYEQYF. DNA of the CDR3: TGTGCCAGCAGCCCCAGGGTAGGCGGCAGTCGCGCCTACGAGCAGTACTTC.

As DNA, the CDR3 is TGTGCCAGCCGTAGGGCTACGGAGGCCGGGGAGCTGTTTTTT. Its translation: CASRRATEAGELFF. This chain connects TRBV7-3 to TRBJ2-2; D perhaps matches TRBD2 (5 bases). V gave up 8 bases and J gave up 6 bases, with 16 bases separating them. This CDR3 is 14 amino acids long. CDR1 and CDR2 from the germline V gene are SGHTA and FQGTGA.

CDR3 sequence reads: CASSSWTGTDTQYF. In DNA, the CDR3 is TGCGCCAGCAGCTCATGGACAGGCACAGATACGCAGTATTTT. The rearrangement joins TRBV5-1 to TRBJ2-3; tentative D call: TRBD1 (6 bases). Trimming took off 3 bases at V and 1 base at J, with 9 bases between the two ends. The CDR3 runs to 14 residues. The germline CDR1 and CDR2 sequences are SGHRS and YFSETQ. The full variable domain, with the rest looked up from reference TRBV5-1 and TRBJ2-3, is KAGVTQTPRYLIKTRGQQVTLSCSPISGHRSVSWYQQTPGQGLQFLFEYFSETQRNKGNFPGRFSGRQFSNSRSEMNVSTLELGDSALYLCASSSWTGTDTQYFGPGTRLTVL.

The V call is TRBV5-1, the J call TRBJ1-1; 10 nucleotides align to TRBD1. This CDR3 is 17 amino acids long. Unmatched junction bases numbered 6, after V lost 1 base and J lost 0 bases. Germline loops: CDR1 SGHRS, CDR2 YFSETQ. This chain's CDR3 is CASSLLGQGSLNTEAFF. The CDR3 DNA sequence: TGCGCCAGCAGCTTGTTGGGACAGGGGTCGCTGAACACTGAAGCTTTCTTT.

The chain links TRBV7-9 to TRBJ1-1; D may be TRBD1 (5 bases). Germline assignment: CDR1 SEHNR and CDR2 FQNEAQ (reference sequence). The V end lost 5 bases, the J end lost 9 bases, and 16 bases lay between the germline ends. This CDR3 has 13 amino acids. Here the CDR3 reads CASSPGSAGQAFF. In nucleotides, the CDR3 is TGTGCCAGCAGCCCTGGCTCCGCGGGGCAAGCTTTCTTT.

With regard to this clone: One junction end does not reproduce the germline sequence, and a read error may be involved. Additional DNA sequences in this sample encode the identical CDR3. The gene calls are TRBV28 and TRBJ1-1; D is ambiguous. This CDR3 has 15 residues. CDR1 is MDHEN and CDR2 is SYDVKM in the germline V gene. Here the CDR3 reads CASSSPQVAYTEAFF. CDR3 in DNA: TGCGCCAGCAGTTCCCCGCAGGTTGCCTACACTGAAGCTTTCTTT.

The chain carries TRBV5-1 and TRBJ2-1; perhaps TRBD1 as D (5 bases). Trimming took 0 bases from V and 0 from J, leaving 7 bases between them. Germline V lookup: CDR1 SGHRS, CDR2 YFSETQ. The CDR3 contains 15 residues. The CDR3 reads CASSLGGSSYNEQFF. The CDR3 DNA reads TGCGCCAGCAGCTTGGGGGGCAGCTCCTACAATGAGCAGTTCTTC.

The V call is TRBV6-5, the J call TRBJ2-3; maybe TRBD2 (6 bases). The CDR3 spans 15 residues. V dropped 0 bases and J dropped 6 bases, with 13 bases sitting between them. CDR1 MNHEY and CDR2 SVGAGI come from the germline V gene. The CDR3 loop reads CASSYSPGEADTQYF. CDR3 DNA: TGTGCCAGCAGTTACTCCCCGGGGGAAGCGGATACGCAGTATTTT.

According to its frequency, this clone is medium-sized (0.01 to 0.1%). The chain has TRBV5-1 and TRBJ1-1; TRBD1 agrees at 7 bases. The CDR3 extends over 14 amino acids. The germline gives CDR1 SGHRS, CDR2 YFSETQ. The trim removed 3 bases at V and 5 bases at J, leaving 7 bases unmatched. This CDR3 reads CASSSQGVGTEAFF. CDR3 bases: TGCGCCAGCAGCTCTCAGGGGGTTGGTACTGAAGCTTTCTTT. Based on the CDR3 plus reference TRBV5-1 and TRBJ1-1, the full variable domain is KAGVTQTPRYLIKTRGQQVTLSCSPISGHRSVSWYQQTPGQGLQFLFEYFSETQRNKGNFPGRFSGRQFSNSRSEMNVSTLELGDSALYLCASSSQGVGTEAFFGQGTRLTVV.

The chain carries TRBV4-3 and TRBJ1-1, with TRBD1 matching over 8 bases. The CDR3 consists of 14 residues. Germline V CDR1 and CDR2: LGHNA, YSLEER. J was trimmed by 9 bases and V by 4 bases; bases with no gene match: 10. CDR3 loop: CASSLRIGQGQAFF. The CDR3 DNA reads TGCGCCAGCAGCCTACGAATCGGACAGGGTCAAGCTTTCTTT.

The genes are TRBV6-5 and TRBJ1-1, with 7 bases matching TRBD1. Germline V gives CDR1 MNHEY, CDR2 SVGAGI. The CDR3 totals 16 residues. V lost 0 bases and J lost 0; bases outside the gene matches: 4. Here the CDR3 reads CASSYSTGPLNTEAFF. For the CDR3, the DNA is TGTGCCAGCAGTTACTCGACAGGGCCCTTGAACACTGAAGCTTTCTTT.

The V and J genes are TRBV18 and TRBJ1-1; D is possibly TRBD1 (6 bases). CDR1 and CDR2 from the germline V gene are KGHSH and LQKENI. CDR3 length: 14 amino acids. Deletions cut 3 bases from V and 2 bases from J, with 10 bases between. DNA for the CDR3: TGTGCCAGCTCACCCGGACAGCCTAACACTGAAGCTTTCTTT. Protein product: CASSPGQPNTEAFF.

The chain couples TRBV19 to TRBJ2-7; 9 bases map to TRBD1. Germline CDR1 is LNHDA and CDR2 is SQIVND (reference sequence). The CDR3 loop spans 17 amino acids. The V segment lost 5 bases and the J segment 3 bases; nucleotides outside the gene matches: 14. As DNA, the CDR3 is TGTGCCAGTAGTCCGGTCTCGGGACAGGGCTCCGGCTACGAGCAGTACTTC. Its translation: CASSPVSGQGSGYEQYF.

The CDR3 region has the DNA TGCGCCAGCAGTTCCGACAGGGGTTCGGGACCTTTCTACGAGCAGTACTTC. Translating gives CASSSDRGSGPFYEQYF. The genes are TRBV5-1 and TRBJ2-7; 8 nucleotides line up with TRBD1. CDR1 is SGHRS, CDR2 YFSETQ, per germline. CDR3 size: 17 residues. The V gene end was trimmed by 5 bases and the J gene end by 3 bases; junction bases not matched to a gene: 16.

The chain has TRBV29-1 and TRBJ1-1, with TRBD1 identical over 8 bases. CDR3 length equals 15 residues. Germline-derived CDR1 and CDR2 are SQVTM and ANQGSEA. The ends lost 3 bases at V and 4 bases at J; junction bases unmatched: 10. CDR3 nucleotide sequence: TGCAGCGTTGAGTTCGGACAGGGAGGGGGCACTGAAGCTTTCTTT. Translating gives CSVEFGQGGGTEAFF.

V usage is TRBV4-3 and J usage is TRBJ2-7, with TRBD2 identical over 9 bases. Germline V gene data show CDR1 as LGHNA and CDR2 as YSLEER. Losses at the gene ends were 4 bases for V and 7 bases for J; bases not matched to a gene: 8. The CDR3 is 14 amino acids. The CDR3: CASSRGLASREQYF. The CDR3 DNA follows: TGCGCCAGCAGCCGGGGACTAGCCTCGAGGGAGCAGTACTTC.

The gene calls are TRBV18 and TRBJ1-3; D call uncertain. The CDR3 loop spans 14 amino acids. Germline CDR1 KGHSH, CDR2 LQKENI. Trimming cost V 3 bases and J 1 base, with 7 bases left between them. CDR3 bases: TGTGCCAGCTCACCGAGGCAGTCTGGAAACACCATATATTTT. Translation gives CASSPRQSGNTIYF.

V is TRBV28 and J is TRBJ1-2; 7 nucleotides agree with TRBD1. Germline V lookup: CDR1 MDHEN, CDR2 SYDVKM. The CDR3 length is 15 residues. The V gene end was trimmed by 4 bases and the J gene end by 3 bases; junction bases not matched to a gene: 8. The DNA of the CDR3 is TGTGCCAGCAGTTCGGCCTCAACAGGGGACTATGGCTACACCTTC. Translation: CASSSASTGDYGYTF.

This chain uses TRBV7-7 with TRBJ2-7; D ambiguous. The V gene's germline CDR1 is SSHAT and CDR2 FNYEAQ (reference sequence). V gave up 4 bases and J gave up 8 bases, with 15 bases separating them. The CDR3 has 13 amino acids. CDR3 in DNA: TGTGCCAGCAGCTCATCGGCGGCGGCCAAGCAGTACTTC. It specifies CASSSSAAAKQYF. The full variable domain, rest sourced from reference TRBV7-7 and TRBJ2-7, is GAGVSQSPRYKVTKRGQDVTLRCDPISSHATLYWYQQALGQGPEFLTYFNYEAQPDKSGLPSDRFSAERPEGSISTLTIQRTEQRDSAMYRCASSSSAAAKQYFGPGTRLTVT.